The table lists the clone carrying this T cell receptor beta chain with a count of one. Its antigen is currently unknown. The data belong to a study of vaccination and CD4 T cells after COVID-19. With the Oncomine TCR Beta short-read assay, DNA from cultured CD4+ T cells was sequenced. In TCRdb, the PCR reads were re-called with MiXCR into one record per CDR3 protein. The data show roughly 20,000 distinct CDR3 sequences, around two thirds seen once. CDR1 MNHNS and CDR2 SASEGT come from the germline V gene. The CDR3 totals 14 residues. V gave up 5 bases and J gave up 5 bases; unmatched junction bases: 8. Treatment reported: roughly 11-day PBMC culture with coronavirus spike peptide pools or control peptides (ViraFEST assay).

This sequence was found in a human donor who had recovered from COVID-19. The rearrangement joins TRBV6-1 to TRBJ2-5, with 7 bases aligning to TRBD2. Sample: CD4+ T cells from blood, cultured in vitro. DNA for the CDR3: TGTGCCAGCAGTCCCGCGGTGGGGGGGGAGACCCAGTACTTC. Its protein is CASSPAVGGETQYF.